The 27 T cell receptor beta chains listed next were all sequenced from one sample in a study of blood T cell repertoires in COVID-19. Generated by immunoSEQ multiplex PCR, the TCRdb table keeps only in-frame clones and is missing some. The profile shows about 390,000 clones, around nine tenths of them singletons. Sequencing input: PBMCs or T cells enriched from blood (not recorded which). Every receptor here comes from a woman aged 45-60 years who had recovered from COVID-19.

The DNA for the CDR3 is TGCGCCAGCAGCCAATTATTAGCGGTGAGTCAGCAGTTCTTC. Translated: CASSQLLAVSQQFF. The chain is built from TRBV4-3 and TRBJ2-1; TRBD2 might be the D (6 bases). The V gene lost 2 bases and the J gene lost 11 bases, with 16 bases spanning the gap. This CDR3 comprises 14 residues. Per germline, CDR1 LGHNA and CDR2 YSLEER.

The gene calls are TRBV19 and TRBJ1-5; 8 nucleotides agree with TRBD1. There are 15 residues in the CDR3. In germline, CDR1 is LNHDA, CDR2 SQIVND (reference sequence). J lost 4 bases, V lost 6 bases, and 8 bases had no gene match. Here the CDR3 reads CASSPATGGNQPQHF. The CDR3 DNA is TGTGCCAGTAGCCCGGCAACAGGGGGGAATCAGCCCCAGCATTTT.

The genes are TRBV5-1 and TRBJ2-7; D is perhaps TRBD1 (5 bases). Trimming took off 6 bases at V and 0 bases at J, with 16 bases between the two ends. There are 15 residues in the CDR3. CDR1 SGHRS and CDR2 YFSETQ come from the germline V gene. The CDR3 loop reads CASNVWWGSSYEQYF. CDR3 bases: TGCGCCAGCAACGTCTGGTGGGGCAGCTCCTACGAGCAGTACTTC.

This clone was detected only once. The same CDR3 can be traced to other DNA sequences in this sample. The gene calls are TRBV19 and TRBJ1-5, with D unresolved. The CDR3 runs to 13 residues. Germline assignment: CDR1 LNHDA and CDR2 SQIVND (reference sequence). V lost 3 bases, J lost 2 bases, and 5 bases lay in between. The CDR3 nucleotides read TGTGCCAGTAGTATCGGGGGCAATCAGCCCCAGCATTTT. Its translation: CASSIGGNQPQHF.

The J gene is TRBJ1-1, the V gene TRBV7-9, with 9 bases that match TRBD1. The CDR3 is made up of 14 amino acids. Germline V lookup: CDR1 SEHNR, CDR2 FQNEAQ (reference sequence). V lost 8 bases, J lost 2 bases, and 6 bases stayed unmatched. CDR3 coding DNA: TGTGCCAGCCGAGGACAGGGGTTAAACACTGAAGCTTTCTTT. Translating gives CASRGQGLNTEAFF. Full variable domain (rest looked up from reference TRBV7-9 and TRBJ1-1): DTGVSQNPRHKITKRGQNVTFRCDPISEHNRLYWYRQTLGQGPEFLTYFQNEAQLEKSRLLSDRFSAERPKGSFSTLEIQRTEQGDSAMYLCASRGQGLNTEAFFGQGTRLTVV.

In its sample, this clone was seen once. The chain uses TRBV30 and TRBJ1-1; TRBD1 is a possible D gene (6 bases). This CDR3 has 14 residues. Trimming removed 3 bases at V and 10 bases at J, with 21 bases between. Germline CDR1 reads GTSNPN; CDR2 reads SVGIG (reference sequence). The DNA for the CDR3 is TGTGCCTGGAGCAGAACCCCCGGGACAAAAGGAGCTTTCTTT. This gives the protein CAWSRTPGTKGAFF.

The chain combines TRBV3-1 (or the pseudogene TRBV3-2) with TRBJ1-1; D unresolved. Germline-derived CDR1 and CDR2 are LGHDT and YNNKEL (reference sequence). There are 13 residues in the CDR3. Trimming removed 4 bases from V and 6 bases from J, with 12 bases in between. As DNA, the CDR3 is TGTGCCAGCAGCCCCTACCTCGGGGCTGAAGCTTTCTTT. It is translated as CASSPYLGAEAFF.

The V call is TRBV9, the J call TRBJ2-1; D may be TRBD1 (6 bases). The germline V gene has CDR1 SGDLS and CDR2 YYNGEE. Trimming removed 3 bases from V and 8 bases from J, with 12 bases in between. The CDR3 runs 13 residues. The CDR3 region is CASSATTGYEQFF. The CDR3 DNA is TGTGCCAGCAGCGCCACAACAGGGTATGAGCAGTTCTTC.

The sample holds one count of this clone. This sequence joins TRBV10-1 and TRBJ2-1, with 15 bases identical to TRBD2. This CDR3 is 15 amino acids long. With 5 bases clipped from V and 14 bases from J, the junction kept 10 bases outside the gene matches. Germline CDR1 and CDR2: WNHNN and SYGVQD (reference sequence). CDR3 coding DNA: TGCGCCAGCAGTCACACCGGGACTAGCGGGGGGCACGAGTTCTTC. It codes for CASSHTGTSGGHEFF.

J is TRBJ1-6 and V is TRBV14; 9 positions agree with TRBD1. The ends lost 1 base at V and 14 bases at J; junction bases unmatched: 3. Per germline, CDR1 SGHDN and CDR2 FVKESK. The length of the CDR3 is 13 residues. The CDR3 DNA reads TGTGCCAGCAGCCAAGGGGACAGGGCATCCCTCCACTTT. Encoded protein: CASSQGDRASLHF.

The chain has TRBV3-1 (or the pseudogene TRBV3-2) and TRBJ1-6; D call uncertain. The germline CDR1 and CDR2 sequences are LGHDT and YNNKEL (reference sequence). V lost 1 base and J 9 bases, leaving 13 bases between the germline ends. The CDR3 consists of 15 residues. CDR3 sequence reads: CASSQGRAGSSPLHF. The DNA of the CDR3 is TGTGCCAGCAGCCAAGGGAGGGCTGGTTCTTCACCCCTCCACTTT.

The chain combines TRBV2 with TRBJ2-7; D is possibly TRBD2 (6 bases). The CDR3 extends over 11 amino acids. Trimming removed 6 bases at V and 3 bases at J, with 6 bases between. Germline V CDR1 and CDR2: SNHLY, FYNNEI. CDR3 sequence: CASRGGYEQYF. For the CDR3, the DNA is TGTGCCAGCAGGGGGGGCTACGAGCAGTACTTC.

Here the CDR3 DNA reads TGCGCCAGCAGCGTTAGCAGGGGCCAGGACTATGGCTACACCTTC. Residues: CASSVSRGQDYGYTF. The V gene is TRBV5-1, the J gene TRBJ1-2; a possible D gene is TRBD1 (6 bases). Germline-derived CDR1 and CDR2 are SGHRS and YFSETQ. The germline V and J ends were trimmed by 4 bases and 3 bases, with 16 bases remaining between them. The CDR3 runs 15 residues.

This clone showed up just once. The V and J genes are TRBV27 and TRBJ1-5; 10 bases match TRBD1. From germline, CDR1 is MNHEY and CDR2 SMNVEV (reference sequence). The CDR3 covers 13 residues. After removal of 8 bases from V and 7 bases from J, the junction contained 5 bases not matched to a gene. CDR3 nucleotide sequence: TGTGCCAGCCAGGACAGGGGGGGGCAGCCCCAGCATTTT. It encodes CASQDRGGQPQHF.

The chain has TRBV5-6 and TRBJ2-2; TRBD1 might be the D (5 bases). Germline loops: CDR1 SGHDT, CDR2 YYEEEE. The CDR3 totals 14 residues. V lost 3 bases to trimming and J lost 7 bases, with 13 bases between them. CDR3 DNA sequence: TGTGCCAGCAGCTGGGGCCAAACAAACGGGGAGCTGTTTTTT. This gives the protein CASSWGQTNGELFF.

The gene calls are TRBV6-5 and TRBJ1-5; 9 positions match TRBD1. J was trimmed by 5 bases and V by 6 bases; bases with no gene match: 8. The CDR3 sequence is 15 residues long. CDR1 MNHEY and CDR2 SVGAGI come from the germline V gene. This CDR3 reads CASSPRDRDHQPQHF. The CDR3 DNA follows: TGTGCCAGCAGCCCCAGGGACAGGGATCATCAGCCCCAGCATTTT.

The chain carries TRBV5-1 and TRBJ2-3; TRBD2 aligns across 7 bases. CDR1 is SGHRS, CDR2 YFSETQ, per germline. The CDR3 has 15 residues. Germline trimming cut 1 base from V and 2 bases from J; bases unmatched to any gene: 4. The CDR3 loop is CASSLQRGNTDTQYF. The CDR3 DNA reads TGCGCCAGCAGCTTGCAGCGGGGAAACACAGATACGCAGTATTTT.

This rearrangement joins TRBV5-1 to TRBJ2-2; possibly TRBD2 for D (7 bases). Trimming pared 9 bases from V and 3 bases from J, leaving 12 bases between. The CDR3 is 13 amino acids. The germline V gene has CDR1 SGHRS and CDR2 YFSETQ. Here the CDR3 reads CAIGGPDTGELFF. CDR3 bases: TGCGCCATCGGGGGGCCGGACACCGGGGAGCTGTTTTTT.

The chain couples TRBV5-4 to TRBJ1-4, with TRBD1 as a possible D gene (5 bases). The CDR3 loop spans 15 amino acids. Germline V lookup: CDR1 SGHNT, CDR2 YYREEE (reference sequence). Between the trimmed V and J ends, which lost 4 bases and 8 bases, there was a span of 18 bases. The CDR3 here is CASSKTGQGEEKLFF. The CDR3 region has the DNA TGTGCCAGCAGCAAGACGGGCCAGGGTGAAGAAAAACTGTTTTTT.

This chain connects TRBV4-1 to TRBJ1-2; 11 positions agree with TRBD1. Germline trimming cut 1 base from V and 8 bases from J; bases unmatched to any gene: 12. Germline CDR1 MGHRA, CDR2 YSYEKL. The CDR3 spans 17 residues. The CDR3 DNA sequence: TGCGCCAGCAGCCAAGCTGGGACAGGGGGTTCCTTCGCGGGCTACACCTTC. Translating gives CASSQAGTGGSFAGYTF.

This clone came up once. The chain links TRBV5-5 to TRBJ2-7, with TRBD1 as a possible D gene (6 bases). V lost 2 bases, J lost 0 bases, and 15 bases lay in between. Looked up from germline, CDR1 is SGHKS and CDR2 is YYEKEE (reference sequence). This CDR3 contains 16 residues. CDR3 coding DNA: TGTGCCAGCAGCTTACAGGGTGCCACGGTCTCCTACGAGCAGTACTTC. It translates to CASSLQGATVSYEQYF.

The genes are TRBV27 and TRBJ1-4, with 10 nucleotides matching TRBD1. CDR3 size: 15 residues. In germline, CDR1 is MNHEY, CDR2 SMNVEV (reference sequence). Germline trimming cut 11 bases from V and 7 bases from J; bases unmatched to any gene: 13. In DNA form, the CDR3 reads TGTGCCTCTCGACCCTCCGGGACAGGGGTTGAAAAACTGTTTTTT. It is translated as CASRPSGTGVEKLFF.

The rearrangement links TRBV2 to TRBJ1-6; 12 bases match TRBD1. CDR1 is SNHLY and CDR2 is FYNNEI in the germline V gene. The trim removed 8 bases at V and 10 bases at J, leaving 3 bases unmatched. The CDR3 loop spans 13 amino acids. The CDR3 bases are TGTGCCAGCGCCGGGACAGGGGGCTCACCCCTCCACTTT. Translating gives CASAGTGGSPLHF.

This sequence joins TRBV25-1 and TRBJ2-1; D might be TRBD2 (7 bases). V dropped 4 bases and J dropped 0 bases, with 10 bases sitting between them. Germline V lookup: CDR1 MGHDK, CDR2 SYGVNS. The CDR3 is 15 residues long. The CDR3 DNA reads as TGTGCCAGCAGTGTAGGGGGGGCCTCCTACAATGAGCAGTTCTTC. Protein sequence: CASSVGGASYNEQFF.

The chain links TRBV5-6 to TRBJ2-7, with TRBD1 as a possible D gene (6 bases). The CDR3 consists of 12 residues. Trimming pared 6 bases from V and 5 bases from J, leaving 12 bases between. CDR1 and CDR2 from the germline V gene are SGHDT and YYEEEE. This chain's CDR3 is CASTSDSHEQYF. As DNA, the CDR3 is TGTGCCAGCACCTCGGACAGCCACGAGCAGTACTTC. The full variable domain, with the rest looked up from reference TRBV5-6 and TRBJ2-7, is DAGVTQSPTHLIKTRGQQVTLRCSPKSGHDTVSWYQQALGQGPQFIFQYYEEEERQRGNFPDRFSGHQFPNYSSELNVNALLLGDSALYLCASTSDSHEQYFGPGTRLTVT.

Details on this clone: Other DNA sequences in this sample translate to the same CDR3. The chain has TRBV5-1 and TRBJ1-1; TRBD1 matches 8 bases. Germline-derived CDR1 and CDR2 are SGHRS and YFSETQ. The J segment lost 5 bases and the V segment lost 1 base, leaving 1 base of the junction unmatched. The CDR3 extends over 13 amino acids. CDR3 bases: TGCGCCAGCAGCTTGACAGGGGGAACTGAAGCTTTCTTT. This codes for CASSLTGGTEAFF.

Written as DNA, the CDR3 is TGTGCCAGTAGTATTTATATCACGGGATATGGCTACACCTTC. As protein: CASSIYITGYGYTF. The V call is TRBV19, the J call TRBJ1-2; D is unclear. V gave up 3 bases and J gave up 5 bases, with 13 bases separating them. Germline CDR1 reads LNHDA; CDR2 reads SQIVND (reference sequence). This CDR3 has 14 amino acids.